The 8 T cell receptor beta chains listed next were all sequenced from one sample in a study of T cells in Graves' hyperthyroidism and ophthalmopathy. Amplification of TCR beta CDR3 regions used RNA as the template. In the first-round RT-PCR of the TCR CDR3, the HTBI primer set was used. TCRdb re-derived calls from the multiplex PCR reads in MiXCR, one entry per CDR3 protein. The sample records 400,000 to 500,000 distinct CDR3 sequences, over 13% being singletons. The sample consisted of blood. Receptors originate from a woman aged 18-29 years with Graves' hyperthyroidism.

In this sample, this clonotype turned up a few times. This rearrangement joins TRBV20-1 to TRBJ2-3; D may be TRBD1 or TRBD2 (6 bases each). From germline, CDR1 is DFQATT and CDR2 SNEGSKA (reference sequence). The CDR3 runs to 16 residues. Trimming took off 3 bases at V and 4 bases at J, with 20 bases between the two ends. CDR3 amino acids: CSASGRAGHTADTQYF. For the CDR3, the DNA is TGCAGTGCTAGCGGCCGGGCGGGACATACCGCAGATACGCAGTATTTT.

This clonotype came up a few times. This rearrangement joins TRBV6-1 to TRBJ2-5; D is uncertain. The CDR3 extends over 16 amino acids. Germline CDR1 is MNHNS and CDR2 is SASEGT. V gave up 2 bases and J gave up 0 bases, with 13 bases separating them. The CDR3 protein is CASSEFGSRDQETQYF. The CDR3 DNA reads TGTGCCAGCAGTGAATTTGGGTCAAGGGACCAAGAGACCCAGTACTTC.

The chain links TRBV2 to TRBJ2-5; TRBD2 aligns across 14 bases. J gave up 2 bases and V 6 bases, and 8 bases lay outside the gene matches. CDR1 and CDR2 from the germline V gene are SNHLY and FYNNEI. The CDR3 sequence is 17 residues long. In DNA, the CDR3 is TGTGCCAGCAGAGAGGGACTAGCGGGAGTAGAGCAAGAGACCCAGTACTTC. Amino acid sequence: CASREGLAGVEQETQYF.

This clonotype came up many times. The chain links TRBV10-3 to TRBJ1-2, with TRBD1 matching over 7 bases. The junction had 5 bases not matched to a gene; V was cut back by 2 bases and J by 8 bases. CDR3 length: 13 residues. From germline, CDR1 is ENHRY and CDR2 SYGVKD. CDR3 sequence: CAISEGRGNGYTF. CDR3 nucleotide sequence: TGTGCCATCAGTGAGGGCAGGGGGAACGGCTACACCTTC.

The chain couples TRBV7-9 to TRBJ1-2; no clear D. V was clipped by 5 bases and J by 1 base, with 8 bases between them. The germline V gene has CDR1 SEHNR and CDR2 FQNEAQ (reference sequence). The CDR3 consists of 13 residues. The CDR3 sequence is CASSRGVNYGYTF. Here the CDR3 DNA reads TGTGCCAGCAGCCGAGGAGTTAACTATGGCTACACCTTC.

This clonotype came up many times. CDR3 bases: TGTGCCAGCAGTCGACTAGCGGGCACAGATACGCAGTATTTT. Encoded protein: CASSRLAGTDTQYF. V is TRBV12-3 or TRBV12-4 and J is TRBJ2-3; 9 bases are a match to TRBD2. V gave up 5 bases and J gave up 1 base; unmatched junction bases: 1. CDR3 size: 14 residues.

The sample holds many counts of this clonotype. V and J are TRBV20-1 and TRBJ2-1, with 9 positions matching TRBD2. Per the germline V gene, CDR1 is DFQATT and CDR2 is SNEGSKA (reference sequence). Losses at the gene ends were 0 bases for V and 4 bases for J; bases not matched to a gene: 4. The CDR3 covers 15 residues. The CDR3 nucleotides read TGCAGTGCTAGAGATATAGCGGGAGTGTACAATGAGCAGTTCTTC. Encoded protein: CSARDIAGVYNEQFF.

This clonotype was found many times. The gene calls are TRBV20-1 and TRBJ2-3; D is unclear. V was clipped by 0 bases and J by 0 bases, with 10 bases between them. CDR1 is DFQATT and CDR2 is SNEGSKA in the germline V gene (reference sequence). The CDR3 sequence is 15 residues long. The CDR3 here is CSAREASTSTDTQYF. The CDR3 bases are TGCAGTGCTAGAGAGGCGTCAACTAGCACAGATACGCAGTATTTT.